The 3 T cell receptor beta chains reported below all come from one sample, sequenced in a study of spatial heterogeneity in lung cancer. Stated time point: sample taken at primary tumor resection. TCRdb reprocessed the 5' RACE reads via MiXCR and lists one record per CDR3 protein. Here the sample spans about 48,000 distinct CDR3 sequences, approximately 5.7% being singletons. Sequencing used PBMCs, obtained at surgery. The receptors were gathered from a male donor with early-stage non-small cell lung cancer.

The sample holds many counts of this clonotype. The chain carries TRBV20-1 and TRBJ2-1; D is ambiguous. Germline assignment: CDR1 DFQATT and CDR2 SNEGSKA (reference sequence). Trimming left V 1 base short and J 2 bases short, with 0 bases between. The CDR3 is 11 amino acids. CDR3 nucleotide sequence: TGCAGTGCTAGAGCCTACAATGAGCAGTTCTTC. Residues: CSARAYNEQFF.

At least ten counts were recorded for this clonotype. The CDR3 is CASSSNRDQETQYF. The CDR3 DNA reads as TGTGCCAGCAGCTCCAACAGAGATCAAGAGACCCAGTACTTC. The genes are TRBV2 and TRBJ2-5; D unclear. The CDR3 sequence is 14 residues long. Germline CDR1 SNHLY, CDR2 FYNNEI. V lost 6 bases and J 2 bases, leaving 13 bases between the germline ends.

The sample holds many counts of this clonotype. This chain joins TRBV28 and TRBJ1-2; D unclear. The CDR3 has 13 residues. Trimming took off 3 bases at V and 3 bases at J, with 8 bases between the two ends. Germline V lookup: CDR1 MDHEN, CDR2 SYDVKM. This chain's CDR3 is CASSFGGDYGYTF. The CDR3 DNA is TGTGCCAGCAGTTTCGGAGGAGACTATGGCTACACCTTC.